The 7 T cell receptor beta chains presented below share a single source sample, sequenced in a study of Graves' ophthalmopathy and Graves' hyperthyroidism. Scientists amplified the TCR beta CDR3 regions from RNA transcripts. Second-round multiplex PCR came after first-round RT-PCR with HTBI primers. Using its own MiXCR run on the multiplex PCR reads, TCRdb lists one record per CDR3 protein. Among over a million distinct CDR3 sequences listed, about two fifths were seen once. The sequenced material came from peripheral blood or thyroid tissue (not recorded which). All receptors come from an adult man with Graves' hyperthyroidism.

The chain is built from TRBV12-3 or TRBV12-4 and TRBJ2-7; D not certain. This CDR3 has 13 amino acids. The V and J ends lost 8 bases and 1 base respectively, with 12 bases between them. CDR3 protein: CASRIDGSYEQYF. The CDR3 DNA is TGTGCCAGCCGGATAGATGGGTCCTACGAGCAGTACTTC.

This clonotype was seen ten or more times. V gene TRBV7-9 combines with J gene TRBJ1-3; D remains unclear. Looked up from germline, CDR1 is SEHNR and CDR2 is FQNEAQ (reference sequence). The V end was cut by 7 bases, the J end by 4 bases, with 11 bases between. The CDR3 length is 13 residues. The CDR3 is CASTAGLGNTIYF. The CDR3 DNA sequence: TGTGCCAGCACCGCCGGTCTCGGAAACACCATATATTTT. Full variable domain (outside the CDR3, taken from reference TRBV7-9 and TRBJ1-3): DTGVSQNPRHKITKRGQNVTFRCDPISEHNRLYWYRQTLGQGPEFLTYFQNEAQLEKSRLLSDRFSAERPKGSFSTLEIQRTEQGDSAMYLCASTAGLGNTIYFGEGSWLTVV.

CDR3 loop: CASTLGEVNEKLFF. The CDR3 DNA reads as TGTGCCAGCACCCTAGGGGAAGTTAATGAAAAACTGTTTTTT. V gene TRBV13 combines with J gene TRBJ1-4; D might be TRBD1 (5 bases). This CDR3 has 14 residues. V shed 7 bases and J shed 4 bases, with 13 bases lying between them. Germline V gene lookup returns CDR1 PRHDT and CDR2 FYEKMQ (reference sequence). The full variable domain, with the rest looked up from reference TRBV13 and TRBJ1-4, is AAGVIQSPRHLIKEKRETATLKCYPIPRHDTVYWYQQGPGQDPQFLISFYEKMQSDKGSIPDRFSAQQFSDYHSELNMSSLELGDSALYFCASTLGEVNEKLFFGSGTQLSVL.

This clonotype showed up many times. This sequence joins TRBV2 and TRBJ2-5; 7 nucleotides agree with TRBD1. In germline, CDR1 is SNHLY, CDR2 FYNNEI. CDR3 length: 14 amino acids. V was pared by 7 bases and J by 2 bases, with 7 bases of the junction left unmatched. The CDR3 DNA follows: TGTGCCAGCAACCTGGGACAGCTTCAAGAGACCCAGTACTTC. Translation: CASNLGQLQETQYF.

The V call is TRBV28, the J call TRBJ1-5; 7 nucleotides align to TRBD1. Germline lookup yields CDR1 MDHEN and CDR2 SYDVKM. The CDR3 length is 16 residues. V gave up 7 bases and J gave up 6 bases; unmatched junction bases: 15. CDR3 protein: CASISTGERGRQPQHF. The CDR3 DNA follows: TGTGCCAGCATTAGTACGGGCGAAAGGGGGCGTCAGCCCCAGCATTTT.

This clonotype was recorded many times. V and J are TRBV19 and TRBJ2-2; unclear D gene. The CDR3 sequence is 15 residues long. With 3 bases removed from V and 0 bases from J, the gap between germline ends came to 8 bases. CDR1 is LNHDA and CDR2 is SQIVND in the germline V gene (reference sequence). This CDR3 reads CASSIPAANTGELFF. The CDR3 DNA reads TGTGCCAGTAGTATCCCGGCGGCGAACACCGGGGAGCTGTTTTTT.

This clonotype has just a few counts. The V gene is TRBV4-2, the J gene TRBJ1-1; 8 bases line up with TRBD1. CDR1 and CDR2 (germline): LGHNA, YNFKEQ. The CDR3 extends over 15 amino acids. Unmatched junction bases numbered 4, after V lost 4 bases and J lost 0 bases. Written as DNA, the CDR3 is TGTGCCAGCAGCCGGTTGGACAGGGTGAACACTGAAGCTTTCTTT. Translating gives CASSRLDRVNTEAFF.